A selection of T cell receptor beta chains follows, all from one sample in a study of CD8+CD57+ T cells in acquired aplastic anemia. TCRdb ran MiXCR on the reads and lists one entry per CDR3 protein. This sample has 180,000 or so distinct CDR3 sequences, with more than 45% found just once. Input material: sorted CD4+, CD8+, or CD8+CD57+ T cells (not recorded which) from PBMCs. The receptor set was obtained from a human donor with aplastic anemia. CDR3s include the opening cysteine and the closing phenylalanine or tryptophan. Each record gives: J gene, clone size, D gene, V gene, CDR3 protein, CDR3 DNA. The D gene is left open where the match is weak. Clone size appears in some rows only: once, few, many, or a class for an expanded clone.

TRBJ1-1 medium-sized . TRBV10-3 CAISDIDYQDTEAFF TGTGCCATCAGTGATATCGACTACCAGGACACTGAAGCTTTCTTT
TRBJ1-3 many . TRBV4-3 CASSLTGITGNTIYF TGCGCCAGCAGCCTGACAGGTATAACTGGAAACACCATATATTTT
TRBJ1-4 many TRBD1 TRBV2 CASNDPQGPREKLFF TGTGCCAGCAATGACCCACAGGGGCCTCGCGAAAAACTGTTTTTT
TRBJ1-1 . . TRBV2 CASIRETPNTEAFF TGTGCCAGCATTCGTGAGACACCGAACACTGAAGCTTTCTTT
TRBJ2-6 . TRBD2 TRBV2 CASTMRGAGANVLTF TGTGCCAGCACTATGCGGGGGGCTGGGGCCAACGTCCTGACTTTC
TRBJ1-5 . . TRBV19 CASSITAAQPQHF TGTGCCAGTAGTATCACAGCAGCGCAGCCCCAGCATTTT
TRBJ2-3 few TRBD2 TRBV2 CASSGGLAGGRPKDRDTQYF TGTGCCAGCAGTGGGGGACTAGCGGGGGGCCGGCCAAAAGACCGAGATACGCAGTATTTT
TRBJ1-5 many TRBD1 TRBV6-1 CASTTPDRGLGNQPQHF TGTGCCAGCACCACACCGGACAGGGGCTTAGGCAATCAGCCCCAGCATTTT
TRBJ1-2 few TRBD1 TRBV7-9 CASSLPGTGRDGYTF TGTGCCAGCAGCTTGCCCGGGACAGGGCGCGATGGCTACACCTTC
TRBJ1-1 many . TRBV19 CASSIVPVANTEAFF TGTGCCAGTAGTATCGTCCCGGTCGCGAACACTGAAGCTTTCTTT
TRBJ1-5 . . TRBV6-1 CASSRTYFQPQHF TGTGCCAGCAGTAGGACCTACTTCCAGCCCCAGCATTTT
TRBJ2-1 once TRBD2 TRBV7-9 CASSPTSGGHYNEQFF TGTGCCAGCAGTCCGACTAGCGGGGGGCACTACAATGAGCAGTTCTTC
TRBJ1-6 . . TRBV7-8 CASSQGGGSPLHF TGTGCCAGCAGCCAAGGTGGGGGTTCACCCCTCCACTTT
TRBJ1-6 many . TRBV6-4 CASSATGLNSPLHF TGTGCCAGCAGTGCCACAGGGTTGAACTCACCCCTCCACTTT
TRBJ2-1 once TRBD2 TRBV20-1 CSARDPLAGFYNEQFF TGCAGTGCTAGAGATCCGCTAGCGGGCTTCTACAATGAGCAGTTCTTC
TRBJ1-6 many . TRBV5-5 CASSLEVGVVSPLHF TGTGCCAGCAGCTTGGAGGTCGGGGTTGTCTCACCCCTCCACTTT
TRBJ2-7 many . TRBV6-1 CASRPDSALGQYF TGTGCCAGCAGACCCGACTCCGCCCTGGGGCAGTACTTC
TRBJ2-7 once . TRBV7-3 CASSQPGGSDEQYF TGTGCCAGCAGCCAACCTGGGGGATCGGACGAGCAGTACTTC
TRBJ1-2 many . TRBV7-9 CASSLDGPSYGYTF TGTGCCAGCAGCTTAGACGGACCGAGCTATGGCTACACCTTC
TRBJ2-7 many . TRBV6-5 CASSYSSSAYEQYF TGTGCCAGCAGTTACTCGAGCAGCGCCTACGAGCAGTACTTC
TRBJ2-7 . . TRBV12-3/TRBV12-4 CASSFEPSRYEQYF TGTGCCAGCAGTTTTGAGCCAAGCCGCTACGAGCAGTACTTC